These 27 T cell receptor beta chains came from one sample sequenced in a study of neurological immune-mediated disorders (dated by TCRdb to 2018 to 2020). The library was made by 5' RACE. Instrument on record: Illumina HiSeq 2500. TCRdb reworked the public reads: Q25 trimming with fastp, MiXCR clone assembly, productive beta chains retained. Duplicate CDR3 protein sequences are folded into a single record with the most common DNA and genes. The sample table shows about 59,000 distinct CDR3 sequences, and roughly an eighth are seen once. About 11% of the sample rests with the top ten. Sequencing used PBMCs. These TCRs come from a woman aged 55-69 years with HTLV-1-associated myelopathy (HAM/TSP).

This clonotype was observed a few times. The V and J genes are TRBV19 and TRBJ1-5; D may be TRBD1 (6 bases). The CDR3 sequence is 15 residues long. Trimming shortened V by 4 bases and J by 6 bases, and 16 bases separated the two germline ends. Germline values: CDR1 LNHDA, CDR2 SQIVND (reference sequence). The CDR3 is CASSTGGGRGQPQHF. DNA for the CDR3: TGTGCCAGTAGTACTGGGGGCGGGCGAGGTCAGCCCCAGCATTTT.

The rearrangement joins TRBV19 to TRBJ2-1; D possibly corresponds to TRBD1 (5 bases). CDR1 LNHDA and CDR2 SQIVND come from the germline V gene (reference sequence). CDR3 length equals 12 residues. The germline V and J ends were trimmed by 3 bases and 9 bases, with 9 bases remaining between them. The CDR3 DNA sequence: TGTGCCAGTAGTATGTGGGGCGGTGAGCAGTTCTTC. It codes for CASSMWGGEQFF.

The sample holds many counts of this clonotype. The CDR3 sequence is CASSLAGQGHGQPQHF. In DNA form, the CDR3 reads TGTGCCAGCAGCTTGGCCGGCCAGGGGCACGGACAGCCCCAGCATTTT. V and J are TRBV5-6 and TRBJ1-5; possible D gene TRBD1, 6 bases. The CDR3 consists of 16 residues. CDR1 is SGHDT, CDR2 YYEEEE, per germline. V shed 0 bases and J shed 7 bases, with 17 bases lying between them. The full variable domain, in which reference TRBV5-6 and TRBJ1-5 provide the parts outside the CDR3, is DAGVTQSPTHLIKTRGQQVTLRCSPKSGHDTVSWYQQALGQGPQFIFQYYEEEERQRGNFPDRFSGHQFPNYSSELNVNALLLGDSALYLCASSLAGQGHGQPQHFGDGTRLSIL.

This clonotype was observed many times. The CDR3 spells CASSSQGANTGELFF. As DNA, the CDR3 is TGTGCCAGCAGTTCCCAGGGTGCGAACACCGGGGAGCTGTTTTTT. This sequence joins TRBV27 and TRBJ2-2; tentative D call: TRBD1 (5 bases). The V end lost 4 bases, the J end lost 0 bases, and 9 bases lay between the germline ends. This CDR3 has 15 residues. Germline V gene sequence: CDR1 MNHEY, CDR2 SMNVEV (reference sequence).

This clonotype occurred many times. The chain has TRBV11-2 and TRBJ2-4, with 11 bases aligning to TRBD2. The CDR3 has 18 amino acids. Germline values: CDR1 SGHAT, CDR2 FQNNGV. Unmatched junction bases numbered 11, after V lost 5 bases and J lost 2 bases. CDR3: CASSPRTSGSASKNIQYF. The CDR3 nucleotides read TGTGCCAGCAGCCCACGGACTAGCGGGTCGGCGTCCAAAAACATTCAGTACTTC.

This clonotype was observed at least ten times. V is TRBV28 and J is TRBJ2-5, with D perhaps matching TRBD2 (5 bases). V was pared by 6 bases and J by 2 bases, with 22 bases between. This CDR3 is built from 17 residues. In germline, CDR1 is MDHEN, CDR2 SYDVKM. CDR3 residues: CASRPTLSGALQETQYF. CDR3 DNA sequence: TGTGCCAGCAGGCCAACCTTGAGCGGCGCCCTACAAGAGACCCAGTACTTC.

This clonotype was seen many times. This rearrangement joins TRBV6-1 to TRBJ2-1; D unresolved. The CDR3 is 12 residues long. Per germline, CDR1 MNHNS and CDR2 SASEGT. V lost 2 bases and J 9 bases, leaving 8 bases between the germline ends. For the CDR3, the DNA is TGTGCCAGCAGTGAATTAGGTGGTGAGCAGTTCTTC. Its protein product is CASSELGGEQFF.

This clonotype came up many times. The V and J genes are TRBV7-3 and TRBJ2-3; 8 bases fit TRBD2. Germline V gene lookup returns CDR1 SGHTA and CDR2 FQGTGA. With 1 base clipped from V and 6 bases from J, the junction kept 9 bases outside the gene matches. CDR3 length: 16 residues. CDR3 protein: CASSLSGSGTRDTQYF. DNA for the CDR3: TGTGCCAGCAGCTTAAGCGGTAGCGGGACAAGGGATACGCAGTATTTT.

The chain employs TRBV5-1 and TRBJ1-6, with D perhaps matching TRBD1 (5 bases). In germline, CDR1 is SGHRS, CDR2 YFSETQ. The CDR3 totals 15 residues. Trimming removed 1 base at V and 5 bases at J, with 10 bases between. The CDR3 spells CASSLPGGDNSPLHF. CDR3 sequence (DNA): TGCGCCAGCAGCTTGCCCGGGGGTGATAATTCACCCCTCCACTTT. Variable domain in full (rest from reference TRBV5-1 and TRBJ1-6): KAGVTQTPRYLIKTRGQQVTLSCSPISGHRSVSWYQQTPGQGLQFLFEYFSETQRNKGNFPGRFSGRQFSNSRSEMNVSTLELGDSALYLCASSLPGGDNSPLHFGNGTRLTVT.

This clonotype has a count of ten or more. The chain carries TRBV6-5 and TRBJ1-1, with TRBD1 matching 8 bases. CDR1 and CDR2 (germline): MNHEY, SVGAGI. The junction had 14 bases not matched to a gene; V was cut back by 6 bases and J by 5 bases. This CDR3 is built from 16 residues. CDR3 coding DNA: TGTGCCAGCAGCGACACGGGACAGGTGCGAGAGACTGAAGCTTTCTTT. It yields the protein CASSDTGQVRETEAFF.

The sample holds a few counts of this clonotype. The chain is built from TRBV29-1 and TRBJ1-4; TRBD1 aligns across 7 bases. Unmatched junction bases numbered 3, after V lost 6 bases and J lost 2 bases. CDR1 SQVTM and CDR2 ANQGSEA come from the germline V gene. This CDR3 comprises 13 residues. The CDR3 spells CSVQQGTNEKLFF. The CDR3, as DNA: TGCAGCGTCCAACAGGGGACTAATGAAAAACTGTTTTTT.

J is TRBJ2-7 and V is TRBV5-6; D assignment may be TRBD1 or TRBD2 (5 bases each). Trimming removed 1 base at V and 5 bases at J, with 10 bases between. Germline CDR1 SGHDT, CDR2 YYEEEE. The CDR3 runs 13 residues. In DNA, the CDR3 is TGTGCCAGCAGCTTGACTAGGGACGACGAGCAGTACTTC. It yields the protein CASSLTRDDEQYF. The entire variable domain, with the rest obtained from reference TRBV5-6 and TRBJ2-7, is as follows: DAGVTQSPTHLIKTRGQQVTLRCSPKSGHDTVSWYQQALGQGPQFIFQYYEEEERQRGNFPDRFSGHQFPNYSSELNVNALLLGDSALYLCASSLTRDDEQYFGPGTRLTVT.

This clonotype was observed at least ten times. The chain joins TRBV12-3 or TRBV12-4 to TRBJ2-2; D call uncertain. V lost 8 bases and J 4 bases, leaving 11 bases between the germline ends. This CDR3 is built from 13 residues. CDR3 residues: CASGLTFTGELFF. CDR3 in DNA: TGTGCCAGCGGATTGACTTTCACCGGGGAGCTGTTTTTT.

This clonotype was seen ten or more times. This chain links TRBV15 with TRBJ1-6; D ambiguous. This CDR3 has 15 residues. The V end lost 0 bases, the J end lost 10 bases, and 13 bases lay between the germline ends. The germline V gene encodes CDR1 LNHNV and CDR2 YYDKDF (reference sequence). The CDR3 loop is CATSRDGAAFSPLHF. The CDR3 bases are TGTGCCACCAGCAGAGATGGTGCAGCCTTCTCACCCCTCCACTTT. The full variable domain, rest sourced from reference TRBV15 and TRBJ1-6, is DAMVIQNPRYQVTQFGKPVTLSCSQTLNHNVMYWYQQKSSQAPKLLFHYYDKDFNNEADTPDNFQSRRPNTSFCFLDIRSPGLGDTAMYLCATSRDGAAFSPLHFGNGTRLTVT.

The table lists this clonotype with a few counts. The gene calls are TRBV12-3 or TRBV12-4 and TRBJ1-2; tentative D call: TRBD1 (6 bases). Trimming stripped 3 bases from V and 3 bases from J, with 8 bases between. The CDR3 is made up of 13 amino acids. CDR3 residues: CASSFSGDYGYTF. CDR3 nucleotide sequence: TGTGCCAGCAGTTTCTCAGGGGACTATGGCTACACCTTC.

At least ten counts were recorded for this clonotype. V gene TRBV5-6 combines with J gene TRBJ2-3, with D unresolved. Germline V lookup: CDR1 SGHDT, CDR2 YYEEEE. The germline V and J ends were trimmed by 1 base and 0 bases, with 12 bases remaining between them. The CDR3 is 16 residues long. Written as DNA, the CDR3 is TGTGCCAGCAGCTTGCTCCAGACTGGGAGCACAGATACGCAGTATTTT. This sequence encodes CASSLLQTGSTDTQYF.

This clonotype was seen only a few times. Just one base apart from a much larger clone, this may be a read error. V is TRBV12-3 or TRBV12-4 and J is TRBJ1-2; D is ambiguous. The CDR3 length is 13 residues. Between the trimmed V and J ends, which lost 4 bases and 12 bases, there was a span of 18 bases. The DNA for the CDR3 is TGTGCCAGCAGTTCACGGGTCTTAAGCGGCCACACCTTC. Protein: CASSSRVLSGHTF.

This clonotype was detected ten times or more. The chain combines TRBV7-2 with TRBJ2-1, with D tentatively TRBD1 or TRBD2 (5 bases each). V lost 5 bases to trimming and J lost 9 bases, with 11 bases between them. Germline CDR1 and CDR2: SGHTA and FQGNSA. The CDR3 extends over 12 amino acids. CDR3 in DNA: TGTGCCAGCAGCCCGACCGGGACTGAGCAGTTCTTC. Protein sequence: CASSPTGTEQFF.

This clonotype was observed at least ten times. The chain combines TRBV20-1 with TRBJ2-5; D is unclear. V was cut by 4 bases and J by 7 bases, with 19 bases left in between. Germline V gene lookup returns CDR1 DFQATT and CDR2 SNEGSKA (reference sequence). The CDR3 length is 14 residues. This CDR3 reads CSATLITRFRTQYF. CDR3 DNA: TGCAGTGCTACCCTAATTACGAGGTTTCGGACCCAGTACTTC.

This chain's CDR3 is CASRKGINEKLFF. For the CDR3, the DNA is TGTGCCAGCAGAAAGGGGATTAATGAAAAACTGTTTTTT. This chain connects TRBV12-3 or TRBV12-4 to TRBJ1-4; a possible D gene is TRBD1 (5 bases). The CDR3 spans 13 residues. V was clipped by 6 bases and J by 4 bases, with 9 bases between them.

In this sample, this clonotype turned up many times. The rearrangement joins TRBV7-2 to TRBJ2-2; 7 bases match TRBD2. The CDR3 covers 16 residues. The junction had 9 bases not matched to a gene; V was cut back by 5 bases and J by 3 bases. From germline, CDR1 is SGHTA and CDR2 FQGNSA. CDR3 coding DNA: TGTGCCAGCAGCCCGCCCTCTAGCGGCTACACCGGGGAGCTGTTTTTT. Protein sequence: CASSPPSSGYTGELFF.

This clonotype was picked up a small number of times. The CDR3 protein is CASSQAGSLAGGLNEQFF. Here the CDR3 DNA reads TGTGCCAGCAGCCAAGCTGGGAGTTTAGCGGGAGGGCTTAATGAGCAGTTCTTC. V gene TRBV3-1 combines with J gene TRBJ2-1, with 11 bases fitting TRBD2. V was pared by 1 base and J by 7 bases, with 12 bases of the junction left unmatched. CDR1 is LGHDT and CDR2 is YNNKEL in the germline V gene (reference sequence). The CDR3 consists of 18 residues.

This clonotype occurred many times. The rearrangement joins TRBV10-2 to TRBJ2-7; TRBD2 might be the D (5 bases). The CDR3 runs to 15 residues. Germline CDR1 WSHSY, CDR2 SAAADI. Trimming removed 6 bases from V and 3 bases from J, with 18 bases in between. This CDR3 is CASSGKPTQNYEQYF. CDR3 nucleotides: TGCGCCAGCAGCGGGAAGCCTACTCAAAACTACGAGCAGTACTTC.

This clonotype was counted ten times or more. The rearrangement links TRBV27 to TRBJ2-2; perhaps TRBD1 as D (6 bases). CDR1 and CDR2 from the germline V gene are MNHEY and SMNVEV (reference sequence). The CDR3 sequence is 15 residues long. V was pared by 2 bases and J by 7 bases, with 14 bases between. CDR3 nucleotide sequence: TGTGCCAGCAGTTTACCGCCGGACAGCGGCGGGGAGCTGTTTTTT. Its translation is CASSLPPDSGGELFF.

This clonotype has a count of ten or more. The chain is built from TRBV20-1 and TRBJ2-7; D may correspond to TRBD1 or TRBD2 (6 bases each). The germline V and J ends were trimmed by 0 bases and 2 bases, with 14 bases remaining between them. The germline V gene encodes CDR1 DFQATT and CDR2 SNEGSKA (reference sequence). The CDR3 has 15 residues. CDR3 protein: CSARDGGTSAYEQYF. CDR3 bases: TGCAGTGCTAGAGATGGCGGGACATCCGCCTACGAGCAGTACTTC.

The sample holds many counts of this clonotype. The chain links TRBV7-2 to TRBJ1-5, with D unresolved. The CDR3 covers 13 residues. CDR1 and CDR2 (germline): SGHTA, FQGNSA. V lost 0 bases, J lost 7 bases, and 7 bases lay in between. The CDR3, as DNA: TGTGCCAGCAGCTTAGCGGGAGGCCAGCCCCAGCATTTT. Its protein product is CASSLAGGQPQHF.

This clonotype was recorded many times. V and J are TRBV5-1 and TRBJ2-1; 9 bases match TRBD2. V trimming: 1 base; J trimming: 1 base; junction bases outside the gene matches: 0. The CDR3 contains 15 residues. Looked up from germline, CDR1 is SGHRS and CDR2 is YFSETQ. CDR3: CASSLTSGSYNEQFF. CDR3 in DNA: TGCGCCAGCAGCTTGACTAGCGGGTCCTACAATGAGCAGTTCTTC.